This T cell receptor beta chain appears in the sequencing data of a study of T cells in Graves' hyperthyroidism and ophthalmopathy. Amplification targeted TCR beta CDR3 regions from RNA transcripts. TCR CDR3 underwent first-round RT-PCR with the HTBI primer set. TCRdb re-analysed the multiplex PCR reads in MiXCR, keeping a single row per CDR3 protein. In the table there are about 400,000 distinct CDR3 sequences, more than 15% of which are singletons. With a duration under 2 months, the hyperthyroidism was newly diagnosed in patients aged 18 to 65. Reasons for excluding patients were uncontrolled infection, other autoimmune disease, pregnancy or lactation. This receptor was obtained from a woman aged 18-29 years with Graves' hyperthyroidism that later progressed to Graves' ophthalmopathy. Specimen: blood.

CDR3 amino acids: CASSLRRPVLTGELFF. Written as DNA, the CDR3 is TGCGCCAGCAGCCTAAGACGACCGGTTTTGACCGGGGAGCTGTTTTTT. V is TRBV4-1 and J is TRBJ2-2; D is undetermined. This CDR3 comprises 16 residues. The ends were cut back, 4 bases at V and 5 bases at J, with 17 bases in the middle. The germline V gene has CDR1 MGHRA and CDR2 YSYEKL.